This TCR beta chain was captured by sequencing in a study of T cell repertoires in cytomegalovirus infection. Study at large: Public signatures in TCR beta pointed to CMV infection and matching HLA type. Study observations and caveats: The study found HLA-C-restricted CMV-specific TCR beta clonotypes dominating the ex vivo response.

This clonotype was detected ten times or more. Its antigen is unidentified. This CDR3 region has 15 residues. The V gene's germline CDR1 is LNHDA and CDR2 SQIVND (reference sequence). Deletions cut 3 bases from V and 2 bases from J, with 11 bases between. TCRdb processed the reads anew with MiXCR; each CDR3 protein has one entry. The data hold approximately 990,000 distinct CDR3 sequences, with around 32% observed a single time. The V gene is TRBV19, the J gene TRBJ2-1, with D tentatively TRBD1 or TRBD2 (5 bases each). The TCR originated in a human donor in good health (CMV status not recorded). Some clones in this sample may be carry-over from other donors' samples. The sequencing used cultured CD8+ T cells from PBMCs, collected from culture after CMV antigen stimulation. In DNA, the CDR3 is TGTGCCAGTAGTATTGGGCAGGGACCCTACAATGAGCAGTTCTTC. Translation gives CASSIGQGPYNEQFF.